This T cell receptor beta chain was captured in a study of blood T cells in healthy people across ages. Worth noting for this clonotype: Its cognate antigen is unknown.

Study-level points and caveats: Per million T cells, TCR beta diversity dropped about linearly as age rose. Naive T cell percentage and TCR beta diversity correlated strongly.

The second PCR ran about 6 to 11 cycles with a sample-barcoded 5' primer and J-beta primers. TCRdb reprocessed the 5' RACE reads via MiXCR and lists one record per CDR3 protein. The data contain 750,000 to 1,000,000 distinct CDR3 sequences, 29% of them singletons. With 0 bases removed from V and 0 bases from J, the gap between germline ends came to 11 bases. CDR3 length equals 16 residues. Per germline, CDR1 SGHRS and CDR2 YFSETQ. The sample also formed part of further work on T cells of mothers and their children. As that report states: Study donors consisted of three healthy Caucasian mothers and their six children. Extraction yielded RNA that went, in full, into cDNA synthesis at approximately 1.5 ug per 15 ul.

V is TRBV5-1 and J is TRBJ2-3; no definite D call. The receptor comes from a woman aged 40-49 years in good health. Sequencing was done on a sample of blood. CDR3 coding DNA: TGCGCCAGCAGCTTGGTGTCAGTTGCTAGCACAGATACGCAGTATTTT. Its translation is CASSLVSVASTDTQYF.